The following is a T cell receptor beta chain sequence with its context. Its target is unknown. Indicated time point: persistent/refractory GD, antithyroid drugs over 5 years with positive TRAb. PBMC RNA was the source of the TCR library. It was by American Thyroid Association guidelines that Graves' disease was diagnosed. These data are taken from a study of regulatory T cells in long-lasting Graves disease. Across the study: Over 5 years on antithyroid drugs plus positive TSH receptor antibodies marked Graves' disease as persistent. Study outcomes and limitations: New patients shared around 920 public clonotypes, fewer than the approximately 2,500 shared by persistent patients.

Arm-PCR of CDR3 regions and iRepertoire HTBI primers were used to build TCR beta libraries. TCRdb processed the multiplex PCR reads anew with MiXCR; each CDR3 protein has one entry. Of around 460,000 distinct CDR3 sequences in the sample, approximately 23% were seen once. This specimen consisted of peripheral blood mononuclear cells (PBMCs), obtained when the disease was refractory, from a patient treated with antithyroid drugs. The TCR sequence derives from a female donor with Graves disease.

The CDR3 spells CASSLDATSYEQYF. The DNA for the CDR3 is TGCGCCAGCAGCTTGGACGCGACCTCCTACGAGCAGTACTTC. The chain links TRBV5-1 to TRBJ2-7; the D is unclear. In germline, CDR1 is SGHRS, CDR2 YFSETQ. This CDR3 is built from 14 residues. Trimming cost V 0 bases and J 0 bases, with 7 bases left between them.